These 8 T cell receptor beta chains share one sample of origin, sequenced in a study of shared clonotypes between healthy human individuals (TCRdb year 2020). Libraries were constructed by the immunoSEQ multiplex PCR assay. TCRdb carries this immuneACCESS record with in-frame sequences only. Its versions omit some clonotypes, under half of them owing to an unresolved V gene in the studies checked, with the rest unexplained. The sample has about 2.3 million clones on record, around 93% of them singletons. The ten largest account for 0.3% to 0.45% of the sample. The sample taken for sequencing was naive CD4+ T cells from PBMCs. Taken with the paper, the label for cell subset or site translates to: CD45RA+ positively selected. All receptors come from a man aged 18 to 29 in good health. Some clones in this sample may be carry-over from other donors' samples.

This clone was recorded once. The chain is built from TRBV28 and TRBJ2-3; D gene unclear. CDR1 MDHEN and CDR2 SYDVKM come from the germline V gene. This CDR3 is built from 14 residues. The V and J ends lost 8 bases and 4 bases respectively, with 16 bases between them. The CDR3 region is CASCVSRRADTQYF. CDR3 nucleotides: TGTGCCAGCTGTGTGTCCCGAAGGGCAGATACGCAGTATTTT.

Only one count was recorded for this clone. The chain has TRBV13 and TRBJ2-3; 10 nucleotides match TRBD2. The trim removed 4 bases at V and 6 bases at J, leaving 13 bases unmatched. This CDR3 region has 17 residues. Germline assignment: CDR1 PRHDT and CDR2 FYEKMQ (reference sequence). CDR3 in amino acids: CASSYPSSGRRSDTQYF. In nucleotides, the CDR3 is TGTGCCAGCAGCTACCCCTCTAGCGGGAGACGGTCGGATACGCAGTATTTT. The full variable domain, in which reference TRBV13 and TRBJ2-3 provide the parts outside the CDR3, is AAGVIQSPRHLIKEKRETATLKCYPIPRHDTVYWYQQGPGQDPQFLISFYEKMQSDKGSIPDRFSAQQFSDYHSELNMSSLELGDSALYFCASSYPSSGRRSDTQYFGPGTRLTVL.

The chain combines TRBV7-9 with TRBJ2-2; TRBD2 is a possible D gene (6 bases). CDR1 SEHNR and CDR2 FQNEAQ come from the germline V gene (reference sequence). CDR3 length: 15 residues. The V and J ends lost 1 base and 4 bases respectively, with 10 bases between them. This chain's CDR3 is CASSLDGRGTGELFF. CDR3 DNA sequence: TGTGCCAGCAGCTTAGACGGGAGAGGCACCGGGGAGCTGTTTTTT.

The chain combines TRBV7-2 with TRBJ1-5; tentative D call: TRBD1 (5 bases). This CDR3 region has 13 residues. The ends were cut back, 4 bases at V and 9 bases at J, with 13 bases in the middle. The germline V gene has CDR1 SGHTA and CDR2 FQGNSA. CDR3 sequence reads: CASSWGGGLPQHF. As DNA, the CDR3 is TGTGCCAGCAGCTGGGGCGGCGGGCTGCCCCAGCATTTT.

The V gene is TRBV7-9, the J gene TRBJ2-3; perhaps D is TRBD1 or TRBD2 (5 bases each). V lost 2 bases and J 2 bases, leaving 8 bases between the germline ends. This CDR3 comprises 14 residues. Germline CDR1 is SEHNR and CDR2 is FQNEAQ (reference sequence). The CDR3 reads CASSLTGLTDTQYF. CDR3 nucleotide sequence: TGTGCCAGCAGCTTAACAGGACTCACAGATACGCAGTATTTT.

The chain uses TRBV5-6 and TRBJ2-7, with D possibly matching TRBD1 (6 bases). This CDR3 contains 15 residues. V lost 1 base and J lost 4, with 15 bases in between. Looked up from germline, CDR1 is SGHDT and CDR2 is YYEEEE. CDR3 coding DNA: TGTGCCAGCAGCTTGAGAGGGGGTGTATCGTACGAGCAGTACTTC. It is translated as CASSLRGGVSYEQYF.

The chain joins TRBV7-8 to TRBJ2-1; D unresolved. The CDR3 runs to 15 residues. Germline lookup yields CDR1 SGHVS and CDR2 FQNEAQ. V lost 3 bases, J lost 0 bases, and 9 bases lay in between. The CDR3 DNA reads TGTGCCAGCAGCTTCGGGCGCAGCTCCTACAATGAGCAGTTCTTC. Residues: CASSFGRSSYNEQFF. The variable domain in full, with the rest retrieved from reference TRBV7-8 and TRBJ2-1, is GAGVSQSPRYKVAKRGQDVALRCDPISGHVSLFWYQQALGQGPEFLTYFQNEAQLDKSGLPSDRFFAERPEGSVSTLKIQRTQQEDSAVYLCASSFGRSSYNEQFFGPGTRLTVL.

J is TRBJ2-3 and V is TRBV7-9; the D gene is possibly TRBD2 (5 bases). Germline V gives CDR1 SEHNR, CDR2 FQNEAQ (reference sequence). This CDR3 is built from 16 residues. The V end was cut by 3 bases, the J end by 8 bases, with 21 bases between. The CDR3, as DNA: TGTGCCAGCAGCTTGGGTCTAGCCGGGGTAGTAGGTACGCAGTATTTT. Translated: CASSLGLAGVVGTQYF.